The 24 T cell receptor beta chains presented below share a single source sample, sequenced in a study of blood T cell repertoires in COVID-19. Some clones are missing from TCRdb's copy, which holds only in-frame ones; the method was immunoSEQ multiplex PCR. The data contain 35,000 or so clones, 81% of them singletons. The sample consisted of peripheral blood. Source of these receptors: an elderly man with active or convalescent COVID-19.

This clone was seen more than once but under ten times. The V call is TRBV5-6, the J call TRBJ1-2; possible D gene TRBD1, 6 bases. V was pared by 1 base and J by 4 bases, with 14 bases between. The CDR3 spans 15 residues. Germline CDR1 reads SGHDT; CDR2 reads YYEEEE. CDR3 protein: CASSLYHREIYGYTF. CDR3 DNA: TGTGCCAGCAGCTTGTATCACAGGGAGATCTATGGCTACACCTTC.

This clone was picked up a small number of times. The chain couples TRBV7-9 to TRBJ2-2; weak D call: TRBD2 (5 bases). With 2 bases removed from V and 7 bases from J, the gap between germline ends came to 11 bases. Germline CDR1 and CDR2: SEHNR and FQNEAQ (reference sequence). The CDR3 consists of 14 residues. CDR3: CASSLSSEGGELFF. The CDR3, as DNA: TGTGCCAGCAGCTTAAGTAGCGAAGGCGGGGAGCTGTTTTTT.

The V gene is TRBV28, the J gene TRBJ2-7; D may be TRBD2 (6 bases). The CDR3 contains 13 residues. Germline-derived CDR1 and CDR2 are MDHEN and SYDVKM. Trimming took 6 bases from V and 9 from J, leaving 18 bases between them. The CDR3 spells CASSLTRLGGQYF. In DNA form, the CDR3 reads TGTGCCAGCAGCCTGACACGGCTGGGGGGGCAGTACTTC.

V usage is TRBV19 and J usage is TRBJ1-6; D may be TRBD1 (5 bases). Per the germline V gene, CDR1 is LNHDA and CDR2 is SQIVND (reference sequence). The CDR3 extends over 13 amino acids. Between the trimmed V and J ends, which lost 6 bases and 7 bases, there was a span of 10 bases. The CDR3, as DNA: TGTGCCAGTAGGTGGAGGGGAAATTCACCCCTCCACTTT. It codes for CASRWRGNSPLHF. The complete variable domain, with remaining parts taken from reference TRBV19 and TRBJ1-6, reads DGGITQSPKYLFRKEGQNVTLSCEQNLNHDAMYWYRQDPGQGLRLIYYSQIVNDFQKGDIAEGYSVSREKKESFPLTVTSAQKNPTAFYLCASRWRGNSPLHFGNGTRLTVT.

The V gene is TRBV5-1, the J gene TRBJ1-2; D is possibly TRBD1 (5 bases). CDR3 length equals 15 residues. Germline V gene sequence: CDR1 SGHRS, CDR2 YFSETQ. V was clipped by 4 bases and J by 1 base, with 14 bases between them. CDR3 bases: TGCGCCAGCAGCGTGGAGGCGGGGGTTAACTATGGCTACACCTTC. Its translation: CASSVEAGVNYGYTF.

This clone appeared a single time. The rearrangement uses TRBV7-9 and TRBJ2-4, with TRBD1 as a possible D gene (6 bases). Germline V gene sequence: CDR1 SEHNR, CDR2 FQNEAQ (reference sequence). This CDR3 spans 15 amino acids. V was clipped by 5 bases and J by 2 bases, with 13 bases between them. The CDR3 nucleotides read TGTGCCAGCAGCCCTCCAGGGGTTACCAAAAACATTCAGTACTTC. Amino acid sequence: CASSPPGVTKNIQYF.

In DNA form, the CDR3 reads TGTGCCAGCAGCCAAGATACTAACAGGGGGAACGAGCAGTACTTC. Translation gives CASSQDTNRGNEQYF. J is TRBJ2-7 and V is TRBV3-1 (or the pseudogene TRBV3-2); TRBD1 matches at 8 bases. The germline CDR1 and CDR2 sequences are LGHDT and YNNKEL (reference sequence). V lost 0 bases, J lost 5 bases, and 6 bases stayed unmatched. The CDR3 extends over 15 amino acids.

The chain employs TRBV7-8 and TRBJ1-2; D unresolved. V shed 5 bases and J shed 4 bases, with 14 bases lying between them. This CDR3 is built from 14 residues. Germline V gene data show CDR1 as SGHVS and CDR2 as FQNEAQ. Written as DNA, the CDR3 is TGTGCCAGCAGCCGCCCTCCGAACGGCTATGGCTACACCTTC. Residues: CASSRPPNGYGYTF.

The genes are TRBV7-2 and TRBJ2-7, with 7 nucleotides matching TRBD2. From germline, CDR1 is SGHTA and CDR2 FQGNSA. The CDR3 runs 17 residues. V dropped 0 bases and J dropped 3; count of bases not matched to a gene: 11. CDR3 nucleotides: TGTGCCAGCAGCTTAGCTGGCCCAGTCGGGAGGATCTACGAGCAGTACTTC. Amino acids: CASSLAGPVGRIYEQYF.

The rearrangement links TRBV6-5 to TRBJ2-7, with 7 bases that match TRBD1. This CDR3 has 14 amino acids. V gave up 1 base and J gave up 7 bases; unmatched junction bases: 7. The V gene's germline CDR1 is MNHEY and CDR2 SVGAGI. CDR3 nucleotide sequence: TGTGCCAGCAGTTACTACAGGGGATCTGGGGAGCAGTACTTC. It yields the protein CASSYYRGSGEQYF.

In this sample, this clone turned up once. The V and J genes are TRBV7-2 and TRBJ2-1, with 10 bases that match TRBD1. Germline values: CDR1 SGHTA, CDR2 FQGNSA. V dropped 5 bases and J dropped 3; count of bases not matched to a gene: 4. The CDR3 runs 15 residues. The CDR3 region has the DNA TGTGCCAGCAGCCTAAGGACAGGGGGCTACAATGAGCAGTTCTTC. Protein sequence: CASSLRTGGYNEQFF.

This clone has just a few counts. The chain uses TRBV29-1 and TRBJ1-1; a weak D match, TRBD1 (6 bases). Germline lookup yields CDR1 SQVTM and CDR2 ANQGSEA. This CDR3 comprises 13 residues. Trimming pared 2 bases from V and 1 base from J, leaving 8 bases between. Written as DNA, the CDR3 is TGCAGCGTTGAAAGGGGACAGAACACTGAAGCTTTCTTT. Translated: CSVERGQNTEAFF.

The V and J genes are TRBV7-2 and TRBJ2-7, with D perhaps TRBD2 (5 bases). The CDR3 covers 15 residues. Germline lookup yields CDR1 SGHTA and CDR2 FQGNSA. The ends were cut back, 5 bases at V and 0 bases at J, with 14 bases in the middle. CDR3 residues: CASSPGGQSSYEQYF. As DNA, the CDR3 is TGTGCCAGCAGCCCCGGAGGCCAAAGCTCCTACGAGCAGTACTTC.

The CDR3 region is CASSTGATLGPLYEQYF. The CDR3, as DNA: TGTGCCAGCAGTACAGGGGCGACACTCGGGCCACTCTACGAGCAGTACTTC. The chain has TRBV11-2 and TRBJ2-7; the match to TRBD1 covers 7 bases. Trimming took 6 bases from V and 3 from J; bases not matched to a gene: 17. Germline values: CDR1 SGHAT, CDR2 FQNNGV. The CDR3 totals 17 residues.

The CDR3 DNA reads as TGTGCCAGCAGCCAATGGCGGGGACCAATCTATGGCTACACCTTC. Protein product: CASSQWRGPIYGYTF. The V call is TRBV3-1 (or the pseudogene TRBV3-2), the J call TRBJ1-2; possibly TRBD1 for D (5 bases). The CDR3 length is 15 residues. CDR1 is LGHDT, CDR2 YNNKEL, per germline (reference sequence). V lost 2 bases to trimming and J lost 4 bases, with 14 bases between them.

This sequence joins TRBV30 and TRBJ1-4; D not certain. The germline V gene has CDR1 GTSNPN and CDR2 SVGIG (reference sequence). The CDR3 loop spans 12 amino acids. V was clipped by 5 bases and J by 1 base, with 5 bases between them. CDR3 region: CAWAGTNEKLFF. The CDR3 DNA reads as TGTGCCTGGGCAGGAACTAATGAAAAACTGTTTTTT.

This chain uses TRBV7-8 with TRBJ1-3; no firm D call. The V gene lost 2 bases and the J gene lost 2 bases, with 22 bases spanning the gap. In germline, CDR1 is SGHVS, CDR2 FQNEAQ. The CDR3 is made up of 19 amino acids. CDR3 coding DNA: TGTGCCAGCAGCTTACAAGTGGCTTCTCCGGGGTCCGCTGGAAACACCATATATTTT. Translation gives CASSLQVASPGSAGNTIYF.

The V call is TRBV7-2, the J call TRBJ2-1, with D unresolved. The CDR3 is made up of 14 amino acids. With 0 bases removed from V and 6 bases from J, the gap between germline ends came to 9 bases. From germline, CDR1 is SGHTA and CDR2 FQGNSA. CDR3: CASSLATNSNEQFF. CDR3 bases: TGTGCCAGCAGCTTAGCCACCAACTCCAATGAGCAGTTCTTC.

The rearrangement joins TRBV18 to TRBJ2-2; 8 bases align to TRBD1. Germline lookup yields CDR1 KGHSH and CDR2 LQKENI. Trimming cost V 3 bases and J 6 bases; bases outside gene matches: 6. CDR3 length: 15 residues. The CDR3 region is CASSPPTGEAGELFF. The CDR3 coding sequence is TGTGCCAGCTCACCGCCGACAGGGGAGGCCGGGGAGCTGTTTTTT.

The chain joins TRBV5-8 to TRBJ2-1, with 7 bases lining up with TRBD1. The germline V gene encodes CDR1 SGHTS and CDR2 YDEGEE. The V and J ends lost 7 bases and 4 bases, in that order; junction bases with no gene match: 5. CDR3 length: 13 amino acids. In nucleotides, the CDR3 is TGTGCCAGCCCCGGGACAGCATACAATGAGCAGTTCTTC. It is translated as CASPGTAYNEQFF.

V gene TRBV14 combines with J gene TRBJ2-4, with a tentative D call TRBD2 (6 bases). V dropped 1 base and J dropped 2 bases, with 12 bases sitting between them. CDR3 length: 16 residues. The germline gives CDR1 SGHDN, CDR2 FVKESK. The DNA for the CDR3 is TGTGCCAGCAGCCAAGCCTTCGGGAGAACCAAAAACATTCAGTACTTC. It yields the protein CASSQAFGRTKNIQYF. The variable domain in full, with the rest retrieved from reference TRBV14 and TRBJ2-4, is EAGVTQFPSHSVIEKGQTVTLRCDPISGHDNLYWYRRVMGKEIKFLLHFVKESKQDESGMPNNRFLAERTGGTYSTLKVQPAELEDSGVYFCASSQAFGRTKNIQYFGAGTRLSVL.

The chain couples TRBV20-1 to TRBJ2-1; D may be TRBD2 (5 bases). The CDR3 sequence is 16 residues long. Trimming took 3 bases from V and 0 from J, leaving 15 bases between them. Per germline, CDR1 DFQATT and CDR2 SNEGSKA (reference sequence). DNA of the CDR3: TGCAGTGCTAGTGGGGAGTACGGATACTCCTACAATGAGCAGTTCTTC. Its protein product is CSASGEYGYSYNEQFF.

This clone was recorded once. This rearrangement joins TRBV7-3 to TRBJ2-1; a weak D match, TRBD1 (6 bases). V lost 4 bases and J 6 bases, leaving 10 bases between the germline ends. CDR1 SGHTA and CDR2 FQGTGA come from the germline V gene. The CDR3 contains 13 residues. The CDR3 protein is CASSSGRGNEQFF. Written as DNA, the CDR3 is TGTGCCAGCAGCTCAGGCAGGGGCAATGAGCAGTTCTTC.

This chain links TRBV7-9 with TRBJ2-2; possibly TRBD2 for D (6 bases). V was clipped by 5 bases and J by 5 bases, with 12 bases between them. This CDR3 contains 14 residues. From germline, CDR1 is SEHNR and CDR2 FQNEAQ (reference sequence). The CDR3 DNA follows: TGTGCCAGCAGCCGGGACTTCCAAACCGGGGAGCTGTTTTTT. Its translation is CASSRDFQTGELFF.